The 5 T cell receptor beta chains below come from one sample, sequenced in a study of blood T cell repertoires in COVID-19. Only in-frame clones appear in the TCRdb table, and some are missing; sequencing was by immunoSEQ multiplex PCR. The sample contains around 57,000 clones, about 87% of which appear only once. The source material was peripheral blood. Receptor source: a human donor with active COVID-19. The donor label of this sample is uncertain.

CDR3 sequence (DNA): TGTGCCAGCAGCCCACAGGGGGCGGCCAATCAGCCCCAGCATTTT. Translated, it gives CASSPQGAANQPQHF. The chain combines TRBV28 with TRBJ1-5; TRBD1 matches 9 bases. V lost 6 bases and J lost 3; bases outside the gene matches: 6. This CDR3 has 15 amino acids. Per the germline V gene, CDR1 is MDHEN and CDR2 is SYDVKM. The full variable domain, with the rest looked up from reference TRBV28 and TRBJ1-5, is DVKVTQSSRYLVKRTGEKVFLECVQDMDHENMFWYRQDPGLGLRLIYFSYDVKMKEKGDIPEGYSVSREKKERFSLILESASTNQTSMYLCASSPQGAANQPQHFGDGTRLSIL.

The chain combines TRBV29-1 with TRBJ1-1, with D possibly TRBD1 on 5 matching bases. CDR3 size: 13 residues. With 6 bases removed from V and 0 bases from J, the gap between germline ends came to 11 bases. Germline loops: CDR1 SQVTM, CDR2 ANQGSEA. The CDR3 region is CSVVGGLNTEAFF. CDR3 nucleotide sequence: TGCAGCGTAGTCGGGGGATTGAACACTGAAGCTTTCTTT.

The chain combines TRBV27 with TRBJ2-3, with 10 bases identical to TRBD1. The CDR3 consists of 15 residues. The junction had 7 bases not matched to a gene; V was cut back by 5 bases and J by 5 bases. Germline loops: CDR1 MNHEY, CDR2 SMNVEV (reference sequence). The CDR3 coding sequence is TGTGCCAGCAGTCTCGGGACAGGGGATGGAGATACGCAGTATTTT. Its translation: CASSLGTGDGDTQYF.

The chain has TRBV6-6 and TRBJ1-1; unclear D gene. V was pared by 0 bases and J by 1 base, with 9 bases between. This CDR3 spans 15 amino acids. CDR1 and CDR2 (germline): MNHNY, SVGAGI (reference sequence). CDR3 in amino acids: CASSYSMPGNTEAFF. The CDR3 DNA is TGTGCCAGCAGTTACTCGATGCCGGGGAACACTGAAGCTTTCTTT.

The J gene is TRBJ2-3, the V gene TRBV10-3, with 8 bases that match TRBD2. CDR1 is ENHRY and CDR2 is SYGVKD in the germline V gene. The junction had 10 bases not matched to a gene; V was cut back by 7 bases and J by 4 bases. CDR3 size: 15 residues. CDR3 sequence reads: CAITQPGGPADTQYF. CDR3 in DNA: TGTGCCATCACCCAACCGGGGGGGCCGGCAGATACGCAGTATTTT.